These T cell receptor beta chains were read from a single sample in a study of CD8 T cells in Susac syndrome. TCRdb re-called the immunoSEQ multiplex PCR reads through MiXCR, storing one row per CDR3 protein. Found here are 100,000 to 150,000 distinct CDR3 sequences, approximately 96% of them singletons; the top ten hold around 0.21%. Sequenced sample: CD8+ T cells from PBMCs. The receptors originated from a human donor with Susac syndrome. CDR3s include the opening cysteine and the closing phenylalanine or tryptophan. Fields, in order: D gene, J gene, V gene, clone size, CDR3 protein, CDR3 DNA. D genes are given only for firm matches. Size values are once, few and many counts, or a class for expanded clones, and some rows have none.

TRBD2,TRBJ2-1,TRBV7-2,NA,CASSLAGGSIGQFF,TGTGCCAGCAGCCTAGCGGGGGGGTCTATCGGGCAGTTCTTC
TRBD2,TRBJ2-3,TRBV25-1,NA,CASSYSSGPSGTQYF,TGTGCCAGCAGCTATTCTAGCGGGCCCAGCGGTACGCAGTATTTT
NA,TRBJ2-2,TRBV20-1,NA,CSASDGRDTGELFF,TGCAGTGCATCAGACGGGCGGGACACCGGGGAGCTGTTTTTT
NA,TRBJ1-6,TRBV9,once,CASSVYGDYNSPLHF,TGTGCCAGCAGCGTTTACGGGGACTATAATTCACCCCTCCACTTT
TRBD1,TRBJ2-4,TRBV28,NA,CASSPGQGLAKNIQYF,TGTGCCAGCAGCCCGGGACAGGGGCTGGCCAAAAACATTCAGTACTTC
NA,TRBJ2-3,TRBV11-1,NA,CASRNLRASPGADTQYF,TGTGCCAGCAGGAACCTTCGGGCCAGTCCTGGGGCAGATACGCAGTATTTT
NA,TRBJ2-1,TRBV9,NA,CASSAFLGEQFF,TGTGCCAGCAGCGCGTTTCTGGGTGAGCAGTTCTTC
TRBD2,TRBJ2-1,TRBV20-1,once,CSASSGREPNEQFF,TGCAGTGCTAGTAGCGGGAGGGAACCCAATGAGCAGTTCTTC
NA,TRBJ1-6,TRBV30,NA,CAWSDTANSPLHF,TGTGCCTGGAGTGACACAGCTAATTCACCCCTCCACTTT
TRBD1,TRBJ1-2,TRBV25-1,NA,CASSEYGTGGTGYGYTF,TGTGCCAGCAGTGAATATGGGACAGGCGGAACGGGCTATGGCTACACCTTC
TRBD2,TRBJ2-1,TRBV19,NA,CASSKRDYPPHEQFF,TGTGCCAGTAGTAAGAGGGACTACCCCCCCCATGAGCAGTTCTTC
NA,TRBJ2-3,TRBV5-1,NA,CASSLFPASSTDTQYF,TGCGCCAGCAGCTTGTTCCCAGCGTCCAGCACAGATACGCAGTATTTT
NA,TRBJ2-2,TRBV27,NA,CASSLSVMKGELFF,TGTGCCAGCAGTTTATCAGTCATGAAAGGGGAGCTGTTTTTT
TRBD1,TRBJ1-2,TRBV5-1,NA,CASSWPTPGQGLGGYYGYTF,TGCGCCAGCAGCTGGCCCACGCCGGGACAGGGCCTGGGGGGCTACTATGGCTACACCTTC
NA,TRBJ2-5,TRBV13,NA,CASSPREGAETQYF,TGTGCCAGCAGCCCACGGGAGGGGGCAGAGACCCAGTACTTC
TRBD2,TRBJ2-7,TRBV12-3/TRBV12-4,once,CASSPGLAGGYEQYF,TGTGCCAGCAGTCCCGGACTAGCGGGAGGCTACGAGCAGTACTTC
NA,TRBJ1-5,TRBV7-3,NA,CASSSDTLEPQHF,TGTGCCAGCAGCTCGGACACGTTGGAGCCCCAGCATTTT
NA,TRBJ2-2,TRBV4-3,NA,CASSPYTGELFF,TGCGCCAGCAGCCCCTACACCGGGGAGCTGTTTTTT
NA,TRBJ2-1,TRBV5-1,NA,CASTLGVGEQFF,TGCGCCAGCACGTTGGGGGTGGGGGAGCAGTTCTTC
NA,TRBJ1-1,TRBV5-1,NA,CASSLWAGAPEAFF,TGCGCCAGCAGCTTGTGGGCGGGGGCCCCTGAAGCTTTCTTT
NA,TRBJ2-7,TRBV20-1,once,CSAAKLQGASSYEQYF,TGCAGTGCCGCCAAATTACAGGGCGCGAGCTCCTACGAGCAGTACTTC
NA,TRBJ2-3,TRBV5-6,NA,CASSLGGSSTDTQYF,TGTGCCAGCAGCTTGGGTGGCTCTAGCACAGATACGCAGTATTTT
TRBD2,TRBJ2-3,TRBV6-1,NA,CASSPLAGGPDTQYF,TGTGCCAGCAGTCCCCTAGCGGGGGGGCCAGATACGCAGTATTTT
TRBD2,TRBJ2-1,TRBV30,NA,CACSLAERVDEQFF,TGTGCCTGCTCACTAGCGGAAAGGGTCGATGAGCAGTTCTTC
TRBD1,TRBJ2-5,TRBV6-5,NA,CASSPGQLQETQYF,TGTGCCAGCAGTCCGGGACAGCTCCAAGAGACCCAGTACTTC
NA,TRBJ2-6,TRBV28,NA,CASSPVTQGFGANVLTF,TGTGCCAGCAGTCCCGTCACACAGGGCTTTGGGGCCAACGTCCTGACTTTC
TRBD2,TRBJ2-1,TRBV7-8,NA,CASSLFGGDNEQFF,TGTGCCAGCAGCTTATTTGGGGGGGACAATGAGCAGTTCTTC
NA,TRBJ2-1,TRBV10-1,NA,CASSESTGNNEQFF,TGCGCCAGCAGTGAGTCGACTGGCAACAATGAGCAGTTCTTC
NA,TRBJ2-6,TRBV27,NA,CASSFAGYSGANVLTF,TGTGCCAGCAGTTTTGCAGGTTACTCTGGGGCCAACGTCCTGACTTTC
NA,TRBJ2-5,TRBV30,NA,CAWSGVRQETQYF,TGTGCCTGGAGTGGTGTCAGGCAAGAGACCCAGTACTTC
TRBD1,TRBJ2-1,TRBV6-4,NA,CASSDEGTGSSNEQFF,TGTGCCAGCAGTGACGAGGGGACAGGGTCGTCCAATGAGCAGTTCTTC
NA,TRBJ1-3,TRBV13,NA,CASSSLGSGNTIYF,TGTGCCAGCAGCTCCCTCGGCTCTGGAAACACCATATATTTT
NA,TRBJ2-2,TRBV6-6,NA,CASSYPGELFF,TGTGCCAGCAGTTACCCCGGGGAGCTGTTTTTT
NA,TRBJ2-5,TRBV27,NA,CASSLRSQETQYF,TGTGCCAGCAGTTTGCGCAGCCAAGAGACCCAGTACTTC